The 22 T cell receptor beta chains in this list originate from one sample, sequenced in a study of vaccination and CD4 T cells after COVID-19. As for treatment: roughly 10-day PBMC culture with coronavirus spike peptide pools or control peptides (ViraFEST assay). Cultured CD4+ T-cell DNA underwent Oncomine TCR Beta short-read sequencing. TCRdb fed the PCR reads into MiXCR, producing one record per CDR3 protein. The sample includes around 20,000 distinct CDR3 sequences, about 50% of them seen just once. No cognate antigen is known for these TCRs. The specimen was cultured CD4+ T cells from blood. The receptors come from a human donor with COVID-19.

This sequence joins TRBV6-7 and TRBJ1-2; D possibly corresponds to TRBD1 (5 bases). TRBV6-7 is recorded as an ORF, its role being uncertain. Deletions cut 0 bases from V and 4 bases from J, with 18 bases between. The CDR3 is 17 amino acids. CDR3 sequence: CASSYSWGTGEGYGYTF. In nucleotides, the CDR3 is TGTGCCAGCAGTTACTCGTGGGGCACTGGGGAGGGCTATGGCTACACCTTC.

The chain's CDR3 is CASSQWGPAGNTIYF. For the CDR3, the DNA is TGCGCCAGCAGTCAATGGGGGCCGGCTGGAAACACCATATATTTT. V and J are TRBV23-1 and TRBJ1-3; D might be TRBD1 (6 bases). TRBV23-1 is designated an ORF whose function remains uncertain. The CDR3 is made up of 15 amino acids. V was shortened by 1 base and J by 2 bases, with 9 bases between the two germline ends.

This clonotype occurred once. This rearrangement joins TRBV25-1 to TRBJ1-4; TRBD1 might be the D (5 bases). This CDR3 region has 15 residues. The germline CDR1 and CDR2 sequences are MGHDK and SYGVNS. V lost 0 bases and J lost 6, with 11 bases in between. CDR3: CASSEYGLGDEKLFF. CDR3 in DNA: TGTGCCAGCAGTGAATATGGTTTAGGGGATGAAAAACTGTTTTTT.

This clonotype turned up a few times. The rearrangement joins TRBV19 to TRBJ2-3; TRBD2 matches 7 bases. Germline V gene sequence: CDR1 LNHDA, CDR2 SQIVND (reference sequence). V shed 2 bases, J shed 0 bases, and the junction held 5 bases outside the gene matches. The CDR3 consists of 16 residues. The CDR3 DNA follows: TGTGCCAGTAGTATACTGCGGGGGAAAAGCACAGATACGCAGTATTTT. Protein: CASSILRGKSTDTQYF.

This clonotype was observed a handful of times. V gene TRBV20-1 combines with J gene TRBJ2-1; TRBD2 agrees at 9 bases. Germline V lookup: CDR1 DFQATT, CDR2 SNEGSKA (reference sequence). The junction had 9 bases not matched to a gene; V was cut back by 1 base and J by 5 bases. The CDR3 contains 16 residues. The DNA for the CDR3 is TGCAGTGCTAGAGTTCCCAGCGGGGGGACCCACAATGAGCAGTTCTTC. It is translated as CSARVPSGGTHNEQFF.

The chain carries TRBV20-1 and TRBJ1-4; 7 bases line up with TRBD1. The trim removed 3 bases at V and 3 bases at J, leaving 1 base unmatched. Germline values: CDR1 DFQATT, CDR2 SNEGSKA (reference sequence). This CDR3 is built from 13 residues. The CDR3: CSASQGANEKLFF. In nucleotides, the CDR3 is TGCAGTGCTAGCCAGGGGGCTAATGAAAAACTGTTTTTT.

This clonotype has just a few counts. V gene TRBV12-3 or TRBV12-4 combines with J gene TRBJ1-5; D gene unclear. The V end lost 4 bases, the J end lost 10 bases, and 11 bases lay between the germline ends. This CDR3 has 12 residues. Here the CDR3 DNA reads TGTGCCAGCAGTTCCACGGATTCACCCCAGCATTTT. Its protein product is CASSSTDSPQHF.

This chain joins TRBV6-1 and TRBJ1-2, with TRBD1 matching over 7 bases. V was pared by 10 bases and J by 2 bases, with 4 bases of the junction left unmatched. The length of the CDR3 is 12 residues. Germline values: CDR1 MNHNS, CDR2 SASEGT. CDR3 sequence: CAIQDRNYGYTF. The DNA for the CDR3 is TGTGCCATACAGGACAGGAACTATGGCTACACCTTC.

This chain uses TRBV20-1 with TRBJ2-5; possibly TRBD1 for D (6 bases). The V end lost 6 bases, the J end lost 7 bases, and 21 bases lay between the germline ends. Germline V CDR1 and CDR2: DFQATT, SNEGSKA (reference sequence). The CDR3 length is 14 residues. The CDR3 DNA follows: TGCAGTGCACCCGCACAGGGTGGAGTTGGGACCCAGTACTTC. Amino acids: CSAPAQGGVGTQYF.

This clonotype was counted a few times. The CDR3 DNA is TGTGCCAGCAGCCCCGGCGGAACTCACGAGCAGTACTTC. Residues: CASSPGGTHEQYF. The V and J genes are TRBV7-3 and TRBJ2-1; D is unclear. The end of the DNA aligns better with TRBJ2-7, so the J call may be wrong. Looked up from germline, CDR1 is SGHTA and CDR2 is FQGTGA. The CDR3 is 13 residues long.

This clonotype has more than one count but fewer than ten. This chain connects TRBV7-2 to TRBJ1-2; 11 nucleotides align to TRBD1. The ends lost 8 bases at V and 10 bases at J; junction bases unmatched: 6. CDR3 length equals 12 residues. Germline loops: CDR1 SGHTA, CDR2 FQGNSA. CDR3 sequence (DNA): TGTGCCAGCGGGACAGGGGGTAATGACTACACCTTC. It encodes CASGTGGNDYTF. Full variable domain (missing parts from reference TRBV7-2 and TRBJ1-2): GAGVSQSPSNKVTEKGKDVELRCDPISGHTALYWYRQSLGQGLEFLIYFQGNSAPDKSGLPSDRFSAERTGGSVSTLTIQRTQQEDSAVYLCASGTGGNDYTFGSGTRLTVV.

The rearrangement joins TRBV7-2 to TRBJ1-5; D call uncertain. Per germline, CDR1 SGHTA and CDR2 FQGNSA. The CDR3 has 13 amino acids. V lost 5 bases, J lost 0 bases, and 5 bases lay in between. CDR3 region: CASSPSSNQPQHF. The CDR3 bases are TGTGCCAGCAGCCCGAGTAGCAATCAGCCCCAGCATTTT.

The chain employs TRBV9 and TRBJ2-5; tentative D call: TRBD1 (5 bases). V lost 3 bases to trimming and J lost 1 base, with 16 bases between them. This CDR3 is built from 16 residues. Germline CDR1 SGDLS, CDR2 YYNGEE. The CDR3 region is CASSESRGPGQETQYF. In nucleotides, the CDR3 is TGTGCCAGCAGCGAGAGTAGGGGCCCGGGCCAAGAGACCCAGTACTTC. The variable domain in full, completed from reference TRBV9 and TRBJ2-5, reads DSGVTQTPKHLITATGQRVTLRCSPRSGDLSVYWYQQSLDQGLQFLIQYYNGEERAKGNILERFSAQQFPDLHSELNLSSLELGDSALYFCASSESRGPGQETQYFGPGTRLLVL.

V gene TRBV6-5 combines with J gene TRBJ1-6, with a weak D call TRBD1 (6 bases). The V end lost 2 bases, the J end lost 0 bases, and 17 bases lay between the germline ends. Germline CDR1 MNHEY, CDR2 SVGAGI. This CDR3 region has 19 residues. CDR3 in amino acids: CASSYVRGRGSSYNSPLHF. The CDR3 DNA is TGTGCCAGCAGTTACGTGCGGGGCAGGGGAAGCTCCTATAATTCACCCCTCCACTTT.

The V and J genes are TRBV5-1 and TRBJ2-7; D not resolved. CDR3 length equals 13 residues. CDR1 is SGHRS, CDR2 YFSETQ, per germline. The CDR3 spells CASPNRPSYEQYF. The CDR3 bases are TGCGCTAGTCCGAACCGCCCCTCCTACGAGCAGTACTTC. Full variable domain (outside the CDR3, taken from reference TRBV5-1 and TRBJ2-7): KAGVTQTPRYLIKTRGQQVTLSCSPISGHRSVSWYQQTPGQGLQFLFEYFSETQRNKGNFPGRFSGRQFSNSRSEMNVSTLELGDSALYLCASPNRPSYEQYFGPGTRLTVT.

The table lists this clonotype with a few counts. This rearrangement joins TRBV20-1 to TRBJ1-3; D gene unclear. Germline CDR1 reads DFQATT; CDR2 reads SNEGSKA (reference sequence). V was clipped by 6 bases and J by 0 bases, with 15 bases between them. There are 15 residues in the CDR3. CDR3 coding DNA: TGCAGTGCCCGGACCGACGCAGCCTCTGGAAACACCATATATTTT. Translating gives CSARTDAASGNTIYF.

This chain uses TRBV28 with TRBJ1-1; the D is unclear. Trimming shortened V by 6 bases and J by 1 base, and 9 bases separated the two germline ends. The CDR3 length is 13 residues. CDR1 is MDHEN and CDR2 is SYDVKM in the germline V gene. In DNA form, the CDR3 reads TGTGCCAGCAGCACAGTCACGAACACTGAAGCTTTCTTT. Its translation: CASSTVTNTEAFF.

The chain uses TRBV7-9 and TRBJ1-3; D not resolved. Germline assignment: CDR1 SEHNR and CDR2 FQNEAQ (reference sequence). V was shortened by 4 bases and J by 4 bases, with 5 bases between the two germline ends. There are 12 residues in the CDR3. In DNA, the CDR3 is TGTGCCAGCAGCTCCGAGGGAAACACCATATATTTT. It translates to CASSSEGNTIYF.

The V and J genes are TRBV9 and TRBJ1-1; D gene unclear. The V end lost 0 bases, the J end lost 2 bases, and 8 bases lay between the germline ends. Germline V gives CDR1 SGDLS, CDR2 YYNGEE. The CDR3 length is 14 residues. The CDR3 bases are TGTGCCAGCAGCGTAGATGTATTAAACACTGAAGCTTTCTTT. It yields the protein CASSVDVLNTEAFF.

The chain joins TRBV2 to TRBJ2-7; 8 bases fit TRBD1. CDR3 length: 14 residues. Germline CDR1 reads SNHLY; CDR2 reads FYNNEI. Trimming removed 3 bases from V and 3 bases from J; junction bases left unmatched: 4. The CDR3 DNA is TGTGCCAGCAGTGAGAAGACAGGGGACTACGAGCAGTACTTC. It specifies CASSEKTGDYEQYF.

The chain couples TRBV19 to TRBJ1-1; no clear D gene. The ends were cut back, 1 base at V and 0 bases at J, with 15 bases in the middle. The CDR3 consists of 17 residues. Germline CDR1 and CDR2: LNHDA and SQIVND (reference sequence). CDR3 protein: CASSIVPGSAMNTEAFF. Written as DNA, the CDR3 is TGTGCCAGTAGTATAGTCCCGGGCTCCGCCATGAACACTGAAGCTTTCTTT.

The chain recombines TRBV19 with TRBJ1-2; tentatively, D is TRBD1 (6 bases). This CDR3 region has 14 residues. V shed 4 bases and J shed 6 bases, with 15 bases lying between them. Per germline, CDR1 LNHDA and CDR2 SQIVND (reference sequence). CDR3 sequence (DNA): TGTGCCAGTAGTACGGGGACCTACAGGGATGGCTACACCTTC. Its translation: CASSTGTYRDGYTF. Together with reference TRBV19 and TRBJ1-2, the CDR3 gives the full variable domain: DGGITQSPKYLFRKEGQNVTLSCEQNLNHDAMYWYRQDPGQGLRLIYYSQIVNDFQKGDIAEGYSVSREKKESFPLTVTSAQKNPTAFYLCASSTGTYRDGYTFGSGTRLTVV.